These 29 T cell receptor beta chains were sequenced from one sample in a study of graft-versus-host responses after intestinal transplantation. Investigators plated around 200,000 CFSE-labeled responder cells together with around 200,000 irradiated stimulator cells labeled with violet dye. Only in-frame clones appear in the TCRdb table, and some are missing; sequencing was by immunoSEQ multiplex PCR. The table includes over 7,500 clones, approximately 30% detected once. The sample consisted of alloreactive CD8+ T cells from a mixed lymphocyte reaction culture, taken before transplantation. Subset here: CFSE-low proliferating T cells sorted from roughly six-day pre-transplant mixed lymphocyte reaction (GvH or HvG direction). The receptors stem from a human patient who was an organ donor for intestinal transplantation.

The chain employs TRBV27 and TRBJ2-7, with 7 bases fitting TRBD1. V was pared by 5 bases and J by 0 bases, with 7 bases of the junction left unmatched. This CDR3 has 15 residues. CDR1 and CDR2 from the germline V gene are MNHEY and SMNVEV (reference sequence). CDR3 sequence reads: CASSPGQALSYEQYF. The CDR3 nucleotides read TGTGCCAGCAGTCCCGGACAGGCCCTCTCCTACGAGCAGTACTTC.

This clone occurred a few times. This sequence joins TRBV11-2 and TRBJ2-7; no clear D. Trimming took 1 base from V and 3 from J, leaving 7 bases between them. This CDR3 comprises 13 residues. Germline V gene data show CDR1 as SGHAT and CDR2 as FQNNGV. CDR3 region: CASSLGQIYEQYF. The CDR3 bases are TGTGCCAGCAGCTTAGGGCAGATCTACGAGCAGTACTTC. Full variable domain (missing parts from reference TRBV11-2 and TRBJ2-7): EAGVAQSPRYKIIEKRQSVAFWCNPISGHATLYWYQQILGQGPKLLIQFQNNGVVDDSQLPKDRFSAERLKGVDSTLKIQPAKLEDSAVYLCASSLGQIYEQYFGPGTRLTVT.

This clone has only a few counts. The J gene is TRBJ1-2, the V gene TRBV4-1; D is unclear. Germline values: CDR1 MGHRA, CDR2 YSYEKL. V was cut by 4 bases and J by 2 bases, with 14 bases left in between. The CDR3 extends over 15 amino acids. CDR3 in amino acids: CASSPQQYPNYGYTF. In DNA, the CDR3 is TGCGCCAGCAGCCCCCAACAGTACCCCAACTATGGCTACACCTTC.

This clone ranks as medium-sized. The CDR3 region is CASSATGGAGQPQHF. The CDR3 coding sequence is TGTGCCAGCAGCGCGACAGGGGGCGCGGGCCAGCCCCAGCATTTT. The chain couples TRBV9 to TRBJ1-5; TRBD1 agrees at 10 bases. The CDR3 length is 15 residues. Trimming removed 3 bases from V and 7 bases from J; junction bases left unmatched: 7. From germline, CDR1 is SGDLS and CDR2 YYNGEE. Full variable domain (outside the CDR3, taken from reference TRBV9 and TRBJ1-5): DSGVTQTPKHLITATGQRVTLRCSPRSGDLSVYWYQQSLDQGLQFLIQYYNGEERAKGNILERFSAQQFPDLHSELNLSSLELGDSALYFCASSATGGAGQPQHFGDGTRLSIL.

This clone is termed medium-sized. The chain links TRBV6-4 to TRBJ2-3; 9 bases match TRBD2. The CDR3 contains 15 residues. With 2 bases clipped from V and 4 bases from J, the junction kept 4 bases outside the gene matches. Germline loops: CDR1 MRHNA, CDR2 SNTAGT. CDR3 region: CASSDKGLASDTQYF. Here the CDR3 DNA reads TGTGCCAGCAGTGACAAGGGACTAGCCTCAGATACGCAGTATTTT.

This clone was seen only a few times. V is TRBV4-2 and J is TRBJ2-7; TRBD2 agrees at 7 bases. After removal of 4 bases from V and 2 bases from J, the junction contained 8 bases not matched to a gene. Looked up from germline, CDR1 is LGHNA and CDR2 is YNFKEQ. This CDR3 comprises 15 residues. The CDR3: CASSPTQGGTYEQYF. For the CDR3, the DNA is TGTGCCAGCAGCCCTACCCAGGGAGGGACCTACGAGCAGTACTTC.

In this sample, this clone turned up a few times. This sequence joins TRBV4-3 and TRBJ1-4, with a tentative D call TRBD1 (5 bases). V was cut by 2 bases and J by 7 bases, with 14 bases left in between. CDR1 LGHNA and CDR2 YSLEER come from the germline V gene. CDR3 length: 15 residues. CDR3 in amino acids: CASSQPPGGGEKLFF. The CDR3 DNA reads as TGCGCCAGCAGCCAACCCCCCGGGGGTGGTGAAAAACTGTTTTTT.

The gene calls are TRBV30 and TRBJ1-2; D is ambiguous. CDR1 is GTSNPN, CDR2 SVGIG, per germline (reference sequence). The ends were cut back, 3 bases at V and 8 bases at J, with 16 bases in the middle. This CDR3 spans 13 amino acids. The CDR3 loop is CAWSESPGYGYTF. CDR3 coding DNA: TGTGCCTGGAGCGAGTCCCCAGGCTACGGCTACACCTTC. Based on the CDR3 plus reference TRBV30 and TRBJ1-2, the full variable domain is SQTIHQWPATLVQPVGSPLSLECTVEGTSNPNLYWYRQAAGRGLQLLFYSVGIGQISSEVPQNLSASRPQDRQFILSSKKLLLSDSGFYLCAWSESPGYGYTFGSGTRLTVV.

The sample holds a few counts of this clone. This chain connects TRBV11-1 to TRBJ2-7; TRBD2 agrees at 7 bases. V dropped 4 bases and J dropped 6; count of bases not matched to a gene: 3. The CDR3 sequence is 12 residues long. Germline V CDR1 and CDR2: SGHAT, FQDESV (reference sequence). CDR3 nucleotides: TGTGCCAGCAGCTACGGGGGGTCCGAGCAGTACTTC. Encoded protein: CASSYGGSEQYF.

This clone is categorized as medium-sized. The J gene is TRBJ2-1, the V gene TRBV4-1; 10 bases are a match to TRBD2. Germline V gene lookup returns CDR1 MGHRA and CDR2 YSYEKL. V trimming: 6 bases; J trimming: 8 bases; junction bases outside the gene matches: 7. This CDR3 contains 14 residues. The CDR3, as DNA: TGCGCCAGCAGTCCTAGCGGGAGCGGCTATGAGCAGTTCTTC. It codes for CASSPSGSGYEQFF.

This clone has more than one count but fewer than ten. This chain joins TRBV4-3 and TRBJ1-1; 7 nucleotides align to TRBD1. The junction had 6 bases not matched to a gene; V was cut back by 3 bases and J by 5 bases. The CDR3 extends over 14 amino acids. The germline gives CDR1 LGHNA, CDR2 YSLEER. Here the CDR3 DNA reads TGCGCCAGCAGCCACTTACAGGGGAGGACTGAAGCTTTCTTT. It encodes CASSHLQGRTEAFF.

The gene calls are TRBV18 and TRBJ2-3; TRBD2 matches at 9 bases. The trim removed 3 bases at V and 9 bases at J, leaving 10 bases unmatched. The CDR3 extends over 15 amino acids. Germline V lookup: CDR1 KGHSH, CDR2 LQKENI. This CDR3 reads CASSPPPAGGLTQYF. The CDR3 DNA reads TGTGCCAGCTCACCCCCGCCAGCGGGAGGTTTAACGCAGTATTTT.

By frequency in the sample, this clone is large. The chain uses TRBV4-2 and TRBJ2-7; 8 nucleotides agree with TRBD2. The junction had 3 bases not matched to a gene; V was cut back by 0 bases and J by 2 bases. This CDR3 comprises 15 residues. Germline loops: CDR1 LGHNA, CDR2 YNFKEQ. CDR3 nucleotide sequence: TGTGCCAGCAGCCAAGAGGTCGGGGGGGCCTACGAGCAGTACTTC. Its protein is CASSQEVGGAYEQYF.

This clone has more than one count but fewer than ten. This chain uses TRBV4-1 with TRBJ2-1; 8 nucleotides match TRBD2. The CDR3 consists of 12 residues. V lost 3 bases, J lost 10 bases, and 2 bases stayed unmatched. Germline V gene sequence: CDR1 MGHRA, CDR2 YSYEKL. The CDR3 loop reads CASSHLAGEQFF. Here the CDR3 DNA reads TGCGCCAGCAGCCACCTAGCGGGCGAGCAGTTCTTC.

The chain carries TRBV27 and TRBJ2-7; the match to TRBD2 covers 10 bases. This CDR3 spans 15 amino acids. Germline CDR1 and CDR2: MNHEY and SMNVEV (reference sequence). J gave up 2 bases and V 5 bases, and 6 bases lay outside the gene matches. As DNA, the CDR3 is TGTGCCAGCAGTCTAGCCGGGACTAGCGCCTACGAGCAGTACTTC. Protein: CASSLAGTSAYEQYF.

The V call is TRBV6-6, the J call TRBJ1-2; D gene unclear. V lost 3 bases to trimming and J lost 0 bases, with 8 bases between them. The CDR3 consists of 14 residues. Germline CDR1 reads MNHNY; CDR2 reads SVGAGI (reference sequence). The CDR3 region is CASSYIEANYGYTF. For the CDR3, the DNA is TGTGCCAGCAGTTATATAGAAGCTAACTATGGCTACACCTTC.

In its sample, this clone was seen a few times. The rearrangement links TRBV2 to TRBJ2-7; D perhaps matches TRBD2 (6 bases). V was trimmed by 8 bases and J by 0 bases, leaving 11 bases between them. Germline CDR1 and CDR2: SNHLY and FYNNEI. The CDR3 length is 13 residues. CDR3 nucleotides: TGTGCCAGCCGGGACTTTTCCTCCTACGAGCAGTACTTC. This gives the protein CASRDFSSYEQYF. Based on the CDR3 plus reference TRBV2 and TRBJ2-7, the full variable domain is EPEVTQTPSHQVTQMGQEVILRCVPISNHLYFYWYRQILGQKVEFLVSFYNNEISEKSEIFDDQFSVERPDGSNFTLKIRSTKLEDSAMYFCASRDFSSYEQYFGPGTRLTVT.

The chain recombines TRBV5-1 with TRBJ1-2; 10 bases map to TRBD1. This CDR3 spans 14 amino acids. Germline CDR1 and CDR2: SGHRS and YFSETQ. After removal of 1 base from V and 5 bases from J, the junction contained 2 bases not matched to a gene. The CDR3 DNA reads as TGCGCCAGCAGCTTGAGGGACAGGGGTTATGGCTACACCTTC. Protein sequence: CASSLRDRGYGYTF.

This clone was seen only a few times. The chain is built from TRBV28 and TRBJ2-1; unclear D gene. There are 23 residues in the CDR3. Between the trimmed V and J ends, which lost 8 bases and 0 bases, there was a span of 38 bases. CDR1 is MDHEN, CDR2 SYDVKM, per germline. The CDR3 coding sequence is TGTGCCAGCCGCGACCCGGCGCCTATCCCGCTAGTCTGGGTGGGTGACTCCTACAATGAGCAGTTCTTC. It codes for CASRDPAPIPLVWVGDSYNEQFF.

A few counts support this clone. V gene TRBV7-2 combines with J gene TRBJ2-3, with 8 bases aligning to TRBD2. The length of the CDR3 is 14 residues. V lost 3 bases to trimming and J lost 7 bases; unmatched junction nucleotides: 6. The V gene's germline CDR1 is SGHTA and CDR2 FQGNSA. Written as DNA, the CDR3 is TGTGCCAGCAGCTTCCTCGGGAGGGGGAATACGCAGTATTTT. It codes for CASSFLGRGNTQYF.

The chain combines TRBV4-3 with TRBJ1-1, with D maybe TRBD1 (6 bases). Trimming pared 3 bases from V and 5 bases from J, leaving 16 bases between. Germline CDR1 is LGHNA and CDR2 is YSLEER. The CDR3 is 15 amino acids. CDR3 DNA sequence: TGCGCCAGCAGCCAGATGGGGGGGCAAGGGACTGAAGCTTTCTTT. Its protein is CASSQMGGQGTEAFF.

This clone was recorded a few times. The chain is built from TRBV2 and TRBJ2-5; 7 nucleotides agree with TRBD1. The CDR3 length is 14 residues. The V segment lost 6 bases and the J segment 1 base; nucleotides outside the gene matches: 5. From germline, CDR1 is SNHLY and CDR2 FYNNEI. CDR3 nucleotides: TGTGCCAGCAGCGGGACAGCCCTCCAAGAGACCCAGTACTTC. It encodes CASSGTALQETQYF.

CDR3 region: CASSRGLAGGTYNEQFF. The CDR3 DNA follows: TGTGCCAGCAGCCGCGGACTAGCGGGGGGTACCTACAATGAGCAGTTCTTC. The chain carries TRBV4-2 and TRBJ2-1; 14 bases agree with TRBD2. The CDR3 totals 17 residues. Germline CDR1 LGHNA, CDR2 YNFKEQ. After removal of 4 bases from V and 2 bases from J, the junction contained 4 bases not matched to a gene.

This clone was observed a handful of times. This chain connects TRBV5-4 to TRBJ2-3; 7 bases agree with TRBD2. The V gene's germline CDR1 is SGHNT and CDR2 YYREEE (reference sequence). CDR3 length: 13 residues. Trimming took 7 bases from V and 1 from J; bases not matched to a gene: 3. The CDR3 DNA reads as TGTGCCAGCGGGGACTATGGCACAGATACGCAGTATTTT. Its protein product is CASGDYGTDTQYF.

Within the sample, this clone is medium-sized. The chain employs TRBV7-2 and TRBJ2-7; a weak D match, TRBD1 (6 bases). Looked up from germline, CDR1 is SGHTA and CDR2 is FQGNSA. Between the trimmed V and J ends, which lost 2 bases and 5 bases, there was a span of 19 bases. This CDR3 comprises 16 residues. CDR3 sequence (DNA): TGTGCCAGCAGCTTACGTATAGACAGGAGAAACGACGAGCAGTACTTC. Translated: CASSLRIDRRNDEQYF. Looking up the rest from reference TRBV7-2 and TRBJ2-7 gives the full variable domain: GAGVSQSPSNKVTEKGKDVELRCDPISGHTALYWYRQSLGQGLEFLIYFQGNSAPDKSGLPSDRFSAERTGGSVSTLTIQRTQQEDSAVYLCASSLRIDRRNDEQYFGPGTRLTVT.

The rearrangement links TRBV4-3 to TRBJ2-7; 9 nucleotides line up with TRBD1. The V and J ends lost 1 base and 3 bases, in that order; junction bases with no gene match: 1. CDR1 and CDR2 from the germline V gene are LGHNA and YSLEER. This CDR3 spans 14 amino acids. The CDR3 DNA is TGCGCCAGCAGCCAAGGGACAGGGGTCTACGAGCAGTACTTC. Translating it yields CASSQGTGVYEQYF.

This clone was picked up a small number of times. The rearrangement uses TRBV30 and TRBJ2-1, with a possible D match to TRBD1 (6 bases). The V gene's germline CDR1 is GTSNPN and CDR2 SVGIG (reference sequence). Deletions cut 5 bases from V and 0 bases from J, with 14 bases between. The CDR3 contains 15 residues. This CDR3 reads CAWAEGVSSYNEQFF. In DNA, the CDR3 is TGTGCCTGGGCCGAGGGGGTAAGCTCCTACAATGAGCAGTTCTTC.

The sample holds a few counts of this clone. At one boundary the junction diverges from the germline segment, which might be a read error. V usage is TRBV7-9 and J usage is TRBJ1-4; no reliable D call. This CDR3 is 15 amino acids long. Germline CDR1 SEHNR, CDR2 FQNEAQ (reference sequence). CDR3 sequence reads: CASSQASAPLNGLFF. CDR3 DNA sequence: TGCGCCAGCAGCCAAGCGTCCGCCCCCCTGAACGGACTGTTTTTT.

The J gene is TRBJ2-7, the V gene TRBV5-1; TRBD2 is a possible D gene (6 bases). The CDR3 is 16 residues long. Trimming left V 1 base short and J 2 bases short, with 16 bases between. Germline CDR1 reads SGHRS; CDR2 reads YFSETQ. The CDR3 DNA is TGCGCCAGCAGCTTGCACCGGGGACTTACCACCTACGAGCAGTACTTC. Translated, it gives CASSLHRGLTTYEQYF.